One and the same sample provided the 11 T cell receptor beta chains below, sequenced in a study of T cell responses to AZD1222 COVID-19 vaccine. Assay: immunoSEQ multiplex PCR; the TCRdb copy retains only in-frame clones and omits some. Of about 140,000 clones in the sample, more than 90% were seen once. The sample consisted of peripheral blood, taken on day 0 of AZD1222 vaccination. The receptors derive from an adult in good health.

The chain employs TRBV7-9 and TRBJ2-7, with TRBD2 matching 9 bases. Germline V CDR1 and CDR2: SEHNR, FQNEAQ (reference sequence). The V segment lost 1 base and the J segment 1 base; nucleotides outside the gene matches: 5. This CDR3 contains 16 residues. The CDR3 region has the DNA TGTGCCAGCAGCTTAGGTCTAGCGGGGTCGTCCTACGAGCAGTACTTC. Translating gives CASSLGLAGSSYEQYF. The full variable domain, completed using reference TRBV7-9 and TRBJ2-7, is DTGVSQNPRHKITKRGQNVTFRCDPISEHNRLYWYRQTLGQGPEFLTYFQNEAQLEKSRLLSDRFSAERPKGSFSTLEIQRTEQGDSAMYLCASSLGLAGSSYEQYFGPGTRLTVT.

A single count supports this clone. The rearrangement links TRBV15 to TRBJ1-1; D is unclear. The CDR3 loop spans 15 amino acids. V lost 0 bases and J lost 4, with 12 bases in between. Germline assignment: CDR1 LNHNV and CDR2 YYDKDF (reference sequence). In nucleotides, the CDR3 is TGTGCCACCAGCAGAGATCCCTACGGTGGCACTGAAGCTTTCTTT. Translated: CATSRDPYGGTEAFF.

The chain joins TRBV10-2 to TRBJ2-1; TRBD1 agrees at 7 bases. Per the germline V gene, CDR1 is WSHSY and CDR2 is SAAADI. V lost 0 bases and J lost 10; bases outside the gene matches: 6. This CDR3 is built from 14 residues. The CDR3 protein is CASSESIRGQEQFF. For the CDR3, the DNA is TGCGCCAGCAGTGAGTCTATAAGGGGGCAGGAGCAGTTCTTC.

This clone was observed once. This chain joins TRBV25-1 and TRBJ1-1, with no clear D. From germline, CDR1 is MGHDK and CDR2 SYGVNS. V dropped 8 bases and J dropped 4 bases, with 8 bases sitting between them. The CDR3 runs 11 residues. The CDR3 loop reads CASGWSTEAFF. Written as DNA, the CDR3 is TGTGCCAGCGGGTGGAGCACTGAAGCTTTCTTT.

V and J are TRBV28 and TRBJ2-2; the D gene is possibly TRBD1 (5 bases). This CDR3 has 15 residues. CDR1 is MDHEN, CDR2 SYDVKM, per germline. V was trimmed by 3 bases and J by 0 bases, leaving 8 bases between them. The CDR3 DNA follows: TGTGCCAGCAGTTTGGCAGGGCCGAACACCGGGGAGCTGTTTTTT. This codes for CASSLAGPNTGELFF.

The genes are TRBV19 and TRBJ2-1, with 11 bases lining up with TRBD1. This CDR3 has 20 amino acids. V lost 0 bases, J lost 0 bases, and 10 bases stayed unmatched. Germline CDR1 LNHDA, CDR2 SQIVND (reference sequence). The CDR3 loop reads CASSIDGRTGGWVSYNEQFF. The CDR3 region has the DNA TGTGCCAGTAGTATAGATGGCAGGACAGGGGGCTGGGTCTCCTACAATGAGCAGTTCTTC.

This clone was observed a single time. This rearrangement joins TRBV28 to TRBJ1-1; TRBD1 agrees at 7 bases. V lost 4 bases and J lost 6; bases outside the gene matches: 11. The CDR3 is 15 amino acids. In germline, CDR1 is MDHEN, CDR2 SYDVKM. The CDR3 spells CASSSSGQGVAEAFF. The CDR3 region has the DNA TGTGCCAGCAGTTCGTCAGGGCAGGGGGTGGCTGAAGCTTTCTTT.

CDR3 protein: CASRKDRTNEKLFF. CDR3 DNA sequence: TGCGCCAGCAGGAAGGACCGAACTAATGAAAAACTGTTTTTT. The chain couples TRBV10-2 to TRBJ1-4; D ambiguous. The CDR3 runs 14 residues. Germline V lookup: CDR1 WSHSY, CDR2 SAAADI. Trimming pared 6 bases from V and 1 base from J, leaving 9 bases between.

The chain joins TRBV7-2 to TRBJ1-2, with D perhaps matching TRBD1 (5 bases). Germline CDR1 is SGHTA and CDR2 is FQGNSA. The CDR3 extends over 14 amino acids. The germline V and J ends were trimmed by 1 base and 3 bases, with 9 bases remaining between them. As DNA, the CDR3 is TGTGCCAGCAGCTTAGGGACAACACACTATGGCTACACCTTC. It codes for CASSLGTTHYGYTF.

This clone was recorded once. This chain links TRBV9 with TRBJ1-3; no definite D call. From germline, CDR1 is SGDLS and CDR2 YYNGEE. The V end was cut by 10 bases, the J end by 4 bases, with 21 bases between. This CDR3 is 15 amino acids long. DNA for the CDR3: TGTGCCCTCCCGTTGGTGGGAACTTGGGGAAACACCATATATTTT. Encoded protein: CALPLVGTWGNTIYF.

This clone appeared a single time. This chain connects TRBV7-9 to TRBJ1-2; D is perhaps TRBD1 (5 bases). Germline CDR1 and CDR2: SEHNR and FQNEAQ (reference sequence). The CDR3 length is 14 residues. Trimming took off 1 base at V and 6 bases at J, with 12 bases between the two ends. CDR3 nucleotides: TGTGCCAGCAGCTTAGACGGGGGTTGGAATGGCTACACCTTC. This codes for CASSLDGGWNGYTF.